This T cell receptor beta chain comes out of a study of T cells in Graves' hyperthyroidism and ophthalmopathy. It was RNA transcripts that yielded the amplified TCR beta CDR3 regions. HTBI primers were employed in a first-round RT-PCR of the TCR CDR3. One entry per CDR3 protein, called by TCRdb with MiXCR from the multiplex PCR reads. The sample holds roughly 160,000 distinct CDR3 sequences; over 8% are singletons and the top ten take over 20%. Patients aged 18 to 65 had newly diagnosed hyperthyroidism that had lasted under 2 months. The length of the CDR3 is 15 residues. Germline V gene data show CDR1 as MNHNS and CDR2 as SASEGT. V was cut by 6 bases and J by 2 bases, with 14 bases left in between.

Material for sequencing was blood. J is TRBJ2-1 and V is TRBV6-1, with a tentative D call TRBD1 (6 bases). The TCR was taken from a woman in her late teens or twenties with Graves' hyperthyroidism that later progressed to Graves' ophthalmopathy. The CDR3 region is CASSPQGGPYNEQFF. CDR3 DNA sequence: TGTGCCAGCAGCCCACAGGGTGGCCCCTACAATGAGCAGTTCTTC.